The sample holds many counts of the clone carrying this T cell receptor beta chain. Its target is unknown. This may stem from a read error, because a much larger clone lies one nucleotide away. Trimming removed 6 bases from V and 0 bases from J, with 8 bases in between. The CDR3 length is 13 residues. Germline V lookup: CDR1 SGHDN, CDR2 FVKESK. Amplified TCR beta CDR3 regions were obtained using RNA transcripts as template. In the first round, RT-PCR was carried out with HTBI primers, and a multiplex PCR formed the second round. One entry per CDR3 protein, called by TCRdb with MiXCR from the multiplex PCR reads. The table records hundreds of thousands of distinct CDR3 sequences, 20% to 25% of them present only once. The sample is drawn from a study of Graves' ophthalmopathy and Graves' hyperthyroidism. General study findings and limits: Stable hyperthyroidism and ophthalmopathy were told apart by a 13-signature model, which achieved 85% to 90% sensitivity and over 65% specificity.

Sequences were obtained from peripheral blood. This TCR was recovered from a woman aged 18-29 years with stable Graves' hyperthyroidism. Some clones in this sample may be carry-over from other donors' samples. The rearrangement uses TRBV14 and TRBJ1-1, with a possible D match to TRBD1 (6 bases). In DNA, the CDR3 is TGTGCCAGCAGTAACAGGGTGAACACTGAAGCTTTCTTT. Translation: CASSNRVNTEAFF.